This TCR beta chain came from a study of blood T cell repertoires in COVID-19. About the research overall: Sites in the United States, Italy and Spain provided acute and convalescent COVID-19 samples.

In the source study's methods: Amplification of reference gene primers was used by the study to estimate nucleated cell counts. Assay used: immunoSEQ multiplex PCR; TCRdb lists only in-frame clones, some missing. Clonal size and the V and J genes are those of that table, whereas D and trimming came from the DNA. The sample has fewer than 250,000 clones, about 80% seen once. J gave up 0 bases and V 5 bases, and 3 bases lay outside the gene matches. Germline-derived CDR1 and CDR2 are LNHDA and SQIVND (reference sequence). The CDR3 extends over 17 amino acids. The chain links TRBV19 to TRBJ2-6, with 11 bases fitting TRBD1. The receptor was derived from an elderly woman with acute or convalescent COVID-19. The specimen sequenced was peripheral blood. This chain's CDR3 is CASSYGTGGSGANVLTF. The CDR3 nucleotides read TGTGCCAGTAGTTACGGGACAGGGGGCTCTGGGGCCAACGTCCTGACTTTC.